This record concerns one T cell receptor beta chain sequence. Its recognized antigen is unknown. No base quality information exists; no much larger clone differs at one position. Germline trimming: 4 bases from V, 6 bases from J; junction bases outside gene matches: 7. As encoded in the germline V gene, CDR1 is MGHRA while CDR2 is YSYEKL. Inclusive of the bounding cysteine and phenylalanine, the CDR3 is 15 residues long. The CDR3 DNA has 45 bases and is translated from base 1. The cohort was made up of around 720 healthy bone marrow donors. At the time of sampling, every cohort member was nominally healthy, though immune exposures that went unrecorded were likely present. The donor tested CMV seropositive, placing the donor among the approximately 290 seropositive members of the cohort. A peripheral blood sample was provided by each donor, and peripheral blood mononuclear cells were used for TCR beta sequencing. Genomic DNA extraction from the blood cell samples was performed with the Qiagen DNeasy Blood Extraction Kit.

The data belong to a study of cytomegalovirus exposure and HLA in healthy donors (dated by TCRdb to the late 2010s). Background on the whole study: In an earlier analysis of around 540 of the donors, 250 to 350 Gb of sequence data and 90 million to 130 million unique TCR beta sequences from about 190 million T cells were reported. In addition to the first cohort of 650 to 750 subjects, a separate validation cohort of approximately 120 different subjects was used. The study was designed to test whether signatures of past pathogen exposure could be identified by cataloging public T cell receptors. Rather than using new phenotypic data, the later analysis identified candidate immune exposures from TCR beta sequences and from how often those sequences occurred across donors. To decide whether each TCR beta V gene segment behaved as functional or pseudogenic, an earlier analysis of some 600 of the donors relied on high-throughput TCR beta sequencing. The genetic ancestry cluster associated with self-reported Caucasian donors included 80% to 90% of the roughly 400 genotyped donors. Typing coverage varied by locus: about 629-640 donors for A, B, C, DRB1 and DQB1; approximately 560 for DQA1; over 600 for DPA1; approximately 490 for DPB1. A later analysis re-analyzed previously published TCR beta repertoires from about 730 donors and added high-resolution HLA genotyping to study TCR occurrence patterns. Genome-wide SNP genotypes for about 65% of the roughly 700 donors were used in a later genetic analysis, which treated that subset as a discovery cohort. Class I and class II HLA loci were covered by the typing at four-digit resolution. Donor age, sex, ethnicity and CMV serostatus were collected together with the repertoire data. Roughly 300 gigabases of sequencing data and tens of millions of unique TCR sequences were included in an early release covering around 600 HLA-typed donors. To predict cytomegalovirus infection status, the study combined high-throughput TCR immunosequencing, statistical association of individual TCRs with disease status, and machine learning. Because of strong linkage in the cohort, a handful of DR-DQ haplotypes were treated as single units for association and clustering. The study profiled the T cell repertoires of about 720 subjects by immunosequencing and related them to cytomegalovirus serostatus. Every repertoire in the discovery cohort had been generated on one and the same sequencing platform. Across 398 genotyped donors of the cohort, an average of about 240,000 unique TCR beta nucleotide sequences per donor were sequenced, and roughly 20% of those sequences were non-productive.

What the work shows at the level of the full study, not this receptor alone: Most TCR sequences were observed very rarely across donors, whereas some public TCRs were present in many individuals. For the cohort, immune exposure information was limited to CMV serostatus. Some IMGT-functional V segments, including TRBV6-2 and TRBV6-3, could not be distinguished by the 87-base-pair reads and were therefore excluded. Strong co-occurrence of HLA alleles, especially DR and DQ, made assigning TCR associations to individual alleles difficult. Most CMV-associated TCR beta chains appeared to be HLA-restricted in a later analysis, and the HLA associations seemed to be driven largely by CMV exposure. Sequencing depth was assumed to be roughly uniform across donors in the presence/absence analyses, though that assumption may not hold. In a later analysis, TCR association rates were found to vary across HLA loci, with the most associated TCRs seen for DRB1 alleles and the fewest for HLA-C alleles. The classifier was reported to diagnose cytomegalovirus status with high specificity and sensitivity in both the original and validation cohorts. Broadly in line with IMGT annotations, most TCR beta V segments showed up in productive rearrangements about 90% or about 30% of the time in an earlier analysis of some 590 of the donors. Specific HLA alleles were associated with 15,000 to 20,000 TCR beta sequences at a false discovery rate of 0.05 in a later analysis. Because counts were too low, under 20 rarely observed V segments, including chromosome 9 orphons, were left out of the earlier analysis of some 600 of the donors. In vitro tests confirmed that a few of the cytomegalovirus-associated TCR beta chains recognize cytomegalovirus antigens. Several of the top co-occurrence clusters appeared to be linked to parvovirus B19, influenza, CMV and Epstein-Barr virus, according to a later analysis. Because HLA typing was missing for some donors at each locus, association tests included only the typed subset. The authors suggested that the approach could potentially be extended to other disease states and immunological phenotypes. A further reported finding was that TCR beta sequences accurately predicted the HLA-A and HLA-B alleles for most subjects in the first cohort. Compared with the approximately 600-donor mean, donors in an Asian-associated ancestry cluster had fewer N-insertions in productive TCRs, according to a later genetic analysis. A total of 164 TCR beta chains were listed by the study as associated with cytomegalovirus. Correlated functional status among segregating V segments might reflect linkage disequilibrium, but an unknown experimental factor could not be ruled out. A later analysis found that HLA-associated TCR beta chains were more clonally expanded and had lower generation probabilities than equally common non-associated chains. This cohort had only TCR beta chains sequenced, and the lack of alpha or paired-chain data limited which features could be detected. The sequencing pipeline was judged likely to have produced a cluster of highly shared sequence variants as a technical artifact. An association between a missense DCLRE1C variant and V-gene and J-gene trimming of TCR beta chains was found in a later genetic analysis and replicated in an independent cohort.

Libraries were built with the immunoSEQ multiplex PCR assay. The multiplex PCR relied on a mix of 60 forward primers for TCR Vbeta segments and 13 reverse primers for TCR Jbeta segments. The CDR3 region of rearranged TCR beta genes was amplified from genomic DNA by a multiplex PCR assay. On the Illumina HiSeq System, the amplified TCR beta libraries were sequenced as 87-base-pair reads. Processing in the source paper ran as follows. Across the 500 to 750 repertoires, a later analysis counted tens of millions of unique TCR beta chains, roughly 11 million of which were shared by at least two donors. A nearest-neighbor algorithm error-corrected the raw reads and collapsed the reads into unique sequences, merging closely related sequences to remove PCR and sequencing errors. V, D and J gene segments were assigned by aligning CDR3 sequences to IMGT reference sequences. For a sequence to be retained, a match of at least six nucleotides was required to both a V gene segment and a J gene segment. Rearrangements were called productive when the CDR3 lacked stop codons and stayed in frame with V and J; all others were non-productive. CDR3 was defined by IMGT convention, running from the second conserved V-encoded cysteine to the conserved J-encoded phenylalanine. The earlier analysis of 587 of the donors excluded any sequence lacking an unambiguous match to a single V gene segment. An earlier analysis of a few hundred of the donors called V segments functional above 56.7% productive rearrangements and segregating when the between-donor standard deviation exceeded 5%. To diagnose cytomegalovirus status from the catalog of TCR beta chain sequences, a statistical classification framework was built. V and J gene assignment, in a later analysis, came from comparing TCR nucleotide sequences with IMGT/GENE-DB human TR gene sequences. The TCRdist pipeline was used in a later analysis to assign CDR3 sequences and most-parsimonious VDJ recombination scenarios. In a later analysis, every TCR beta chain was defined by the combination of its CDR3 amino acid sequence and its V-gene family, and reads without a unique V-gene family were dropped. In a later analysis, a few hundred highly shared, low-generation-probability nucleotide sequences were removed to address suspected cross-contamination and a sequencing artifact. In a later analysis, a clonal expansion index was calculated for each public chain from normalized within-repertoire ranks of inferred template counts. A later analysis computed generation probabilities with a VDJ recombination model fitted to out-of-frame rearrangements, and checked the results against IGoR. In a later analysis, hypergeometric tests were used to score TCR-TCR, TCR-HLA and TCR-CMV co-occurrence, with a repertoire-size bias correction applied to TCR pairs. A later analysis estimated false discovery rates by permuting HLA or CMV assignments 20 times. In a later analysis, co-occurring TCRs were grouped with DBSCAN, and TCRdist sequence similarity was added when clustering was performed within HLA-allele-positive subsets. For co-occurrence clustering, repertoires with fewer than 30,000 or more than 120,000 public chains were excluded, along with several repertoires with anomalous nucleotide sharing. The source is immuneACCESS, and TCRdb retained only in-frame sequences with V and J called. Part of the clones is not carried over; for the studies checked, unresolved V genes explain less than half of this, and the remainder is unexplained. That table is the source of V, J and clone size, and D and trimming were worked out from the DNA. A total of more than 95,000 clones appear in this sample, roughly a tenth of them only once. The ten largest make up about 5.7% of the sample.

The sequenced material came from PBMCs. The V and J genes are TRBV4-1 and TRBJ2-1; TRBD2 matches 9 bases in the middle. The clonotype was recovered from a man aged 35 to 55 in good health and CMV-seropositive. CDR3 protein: CASSPPPSGTNEQFF. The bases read TGCGCCAGCAGCCCCCCACCTAGCGGGACCAATGAGCAGTTCTTC.